The present TCR beta chain was sequenced within a study of cytomegalovirus exposure and HLA in healthy donors. Study results and caveats: A later examination showed that TCR association rates differed by HLA locus, with DRB1 most and HLA-C fewest.

Note on this clone: The antigen is unknown.

Researchers ran the PCR with 60 Vbeta and 13 Jbeta primers. TCRdb's copy holds only in-frame clones and misses some; the assay was immunoSEQ multiplex PCR. The profile shows approximately 97,000 clones, less than 85% of them singletons. The CDR3 contains 15 residues. V was trimmed by 3 bases and J by 6 bases, leaving 17 bases between them. Germline CDR1 is SGHRS and CDR2 is YFSETQ. Sequences were obtained from PBMCs. This clonotype was sampled from a man aged 40-49 years in good health and CMV-seronegative. V usage is TRBV5-1 and J usage is TRBJ2-3; D might be TRBD2 (7 bases). The CDR3 DNA is TGCGCCAGCAGCTCGGGGGGCTTTTTCGGGGATACGCAGTATTTT. Residues: CASSSGGFFGDTQYF.